A single sample is the source of the 10 T cell receptor beta chains below, sequenced in a study of shared clonotypes between healthy human individuals. Positive CCR7 selection of CD45RO-negative cells yielded the naive CD8 cells, and terminally differentiated effector memory CD45RA+ cells were excluded. Assay used: immunoSEQ multiplex PCR; TCRdb lists only in-frame clones, some missing. The data show approximately 810,000 clones, nearly 95% seen once. Sequenced: naive CD8+ T cells sorted from blood. The source is a man between 25 and 39 years old in good health.

This clone has only a few counts. The chain carries TRBV14 and TRBJ2-3; no clear D gene. Germline V CDR1 and CDR2: SGHDN, FVKESK. V was shortened by 1 base and J by 11 bases, with 13 bases between the two germline ends. The CDR3 has 13 amino acids. The CDR3 here is CASSQVTGLQQYF. The DNA for the CDR3 is TGTGCCAGCAGCCAAGTAACCGGGTTACAGCAGTATTTT. Full variable domain (missing parts from reference TRBV14 and TRBJ2-3): EAGVTQFPSHSVIEKGQTVTLRCDPISGHDNLYWYRRVMGKEIKFLLHFVKESKQDESGMPNNRFLAERTGGTYSTLKVQPAELEDSGVYFCASSQVTGLQQYFGPGTRLTVL.

J is TRBJ2-7 and V is TRBV23-1, with D possibly TRBD2 on 5 matching bases. TRBV23-1 is sorted into the ORF group, with uncertain function. Trimming cost V 7 bases and J 0 bases, with 25 bases left between them. This CDR3 is 18 amino acids long. This chain's CDR3 is CASIKRYSRGRSSYEQYF. The CDR3 coding sequence is TGCGCCAGCATCAAAAGATACTCCCGGGGAAGAAGCTCCTACGAGCAGTACTTC.

The rearrangement joins TRBV7-9 to TRBJ2-7; D is undetermined. V was shortened by 2 bases and J by 2 bases, with 10 bases between the two germline ends. Germline-derived CDR1 and CDR2 are SEHNR and FQNEAQ (reference sequence). The CDR3 runs to 14 residues. CDR3 sequence (DNA): TGTGCCAGCAGCTTATCCCTCGGAACCTACGAGCAGTACTTC. Its protein is CASSLSLGTYEQYF.

The J gene is TRBJ2-3, the V gene TRBV27; D unclear. This CDR3 is 16 amino acids long. V lost 8 bases, J lost 1 base, and 19 bases lay in between. Germline V gene data show CDR1 as MNHEY and CDR2 as SMNVEV (reference sequence). The CDR3 bases are TGTGCCAGCTTTCCGCTAGTAGGAGATGGCACAGATACGCAGTATTTT. Translation: CASFPLVGDGTDTQYF.

V is TRBV13 and J is TRBJ2-5, with no clear D. Germline values: CDR1 PRHDT, CDR2 FYEKMQ (reference sequence). This CDR3 is built from 14 residues. V lost 3 bases to trimming and J lost 5 bases, with 13 bases between them. CDR3: CASSFTDEWETQYF. The CDR3 nucleotides read TGTGCCAGCAGCTTCACTGACGAATGGGAGACCCAGTACTTC.

This clone has only one observation. The chain links TRBV30 to TRBJ2-5; TRBD2 might be the D (5 bases). Germline V lookup: CDR1 GTSNPN, CDR2 SVGIG (reference sequence). Trimming cost V 2 bases and J 5 bases, with 12 bases left between them. There are 13 residues in the CDR3. DNA for the CDR3: TGTGCCTGGAGTCCCTCCCGGGGTGAGACCCAGTACTTC. This sequence encodes CAWSPSRGETQYF.

CDR3 nucleotides: TGTGCCAGCAGCTGGGGCAACTACGAGCAGTACTTC. Protein product: CASSWGNYEQYF. The chain links TRBV5-6 to TRBJ2-7; D is possibly TRBD1 (5 bases). Germline V gene data show CDR1 as SGHDT and CDR2 as YYEEEE. V lost 3 bases to trimming and J lost 3 bases, with 7 bases between them. This CDR3 has 12 residues.

The genes are TRBV28 and TRBJ1-1; D unresolved. The V end was cut by 2 bases, the J end by 3 bases, with 7 bases between. The CDR3 loop spans 13 amino acids. From germline, CDR1 is MDHEN and CDR2 SYDVKM. CDR3: CASSLRVYTEAFF. CDR3 DNA sequence: TGTGCCAGCAGTTTAAGGGTGTACACTGAAGCTTTCTTT.

CDR3 protein: CASTYTGARPYEQYF. CDR3 nucleotides: TGTGCCAGCACCTATACAGGGGCCCGACCCTACGAGCAGTACTTC. V is TRBV13 and J is TRBJ2-7; 7 bases match TRBD1. Germline trimming cut 7 bases from V and 2 bases from J; bases unmatched to any gene: 11. Germline CDR1 is PRHDT and CDR2 is FYEKMQ (reference sequence). This CDR3 spans 15 amino acids.

The J gene is TRBJ1-4, the V gene TRBV5-1, with D uncertain. Germline V gene sequence: CDR1 SGHRS, CDR2 YFSETQ. CDR3 length equals 16 residues. V gave up 0 bases and J gave up 3 bases, with 12 bases separating them. The CDR3 nucleotides are TGCGCCAGCAGCTTGGCCCCAGAGAGACCTAATGAAAAACTGTTTTTT. It translates to CASSLAPERPNEKLFF.